Below, 9 T cell receptor beta chains from the same sample are listed, as sequenced in a study of OX40 agonist ivuxolimab in advanced cancers. TCRdb keeps only in-frame clones here, not all; method: immunoSEQ multiplex PCR. The repertoire holds approximately 70,000 clones, 75% to 95% seen once, with approximately 6% in the top ten. Sequencing was performed on CD4+ or CD8+ T cells sorted from blood, taken in a trial of the OX40 agonist ivuxolimab. The receptors shown here come from an adult with an advanced solid tumor such as melanoma, head and neck, liver or kidney cancer.

J is TRBJ1-1 and V is TRBV6-5; TRBD1 matches at 9 bases. CDR3 length: 15 amino acids. The V gene's germline CDR1 is MNHEY and CDR2 SVGAGI. After removal of 5 bases from V and 0 bases from J, the junction contained 4 bases not matched to a gene. The chain's CDR3 is CASSQDRGLNTEAFF. The CDR3 region has the DNA TGTGCCAGCAGTCAGGACAGGGGCTTGAACACTGAAGCTTTCTTT.

The J gene is TRBJ2-2, the V gene TRBV9, with D hard to call. Trimming cost V 1 base and J 0 bases, with 7 bases left between them. This CDR3 has 15 amino acids. Germline assignment: CDR1 SGDLS and CDR2 YYNGEE. The CDR3 bases are TGTGCCAGCAGCGTATCCGGTGCGAACACCGGGGAGCTGTTTTTT. Translated, it gives CASSVSGANTGELFF. The full variable domain, with the rest looked up from reference TRBV9 and TRBJ2-2, is DSGVTQTPKHLITATGQRVTLRCSPRSGDLSVYWYQQSLDQGLQFLIQYYNGEERAKGNILERFSAQQFPDLHSELNLSSLELGDSALYFCASSVSGANTGELFFGEGSRLTVL.

Regarding this clone: Other DNA sequences in the same sample also yield this CDR3. CDR3 region: CASSVVGTDTQYF. CDR3 sequence (DNA): TGTGCCAGCAGCGTAGTGGGTACAGATACGCAGTATTTT. This chain links TRBV9 with TRBJ2-3; D not resolved. Germline-derived CDR1 and CDR2 are SGDLS and YYNGEE. The CDR3 is 13 residues long. Trimming shortened V by 0 bases and J by 3 bases, and 5 bases separated the two germline ends.

The V and J genes are TRBV6-4 and TRBJ1-1; a weak D match, TRBD1 (6 bases). The germline CDR1 and CDR2 sequences are MRHNA and SNTAGT. Trimming cost V 5 bases and J 0 bases, with 13 bases left between them. The CDR3 spans 15 residues. In DNA, the CDR3 is TGTGCCAGCAGTCGTTTCGGGGGCCTGAACACTGAAGCTTTCTTT. Protein: CASSRFGGLNTEAFF.

The gene calls are TRBV7-2 and TRBJ2-1, with D tentatively TRBD1 (6 bases). V lost 3 bases to trimming and J lost 0 bases, with 12 bases between them. There are 16 residues in the CDR3. Germline values: CDR1 SGHTA, CDR2 FQGNSA. This CDR3 is CASSFPGTSSYNEQFF. The CDR3 bases are TGTGCCAGCAGCTTCCCTGGGACATCCTCCTACAATGAGCAGTTCTTC.

This chain connects TRBV10-3 to TRBJ2-3, with a weak D call TRBD2 (6 bases). Deletions cut 3 bases from V and 1 base from J, with 20 bases between. The length of the CDR3 is 18 residues. Per the germline V gene, CDR1 is ENHRY and CDR2 is SYGVKD. CDR3 loop: CAISEGLAFAEGTDTQYF. CDR3 DNA: TGTGCCATCAGTGAAGGCCTAGCGTTTGCGGAAGGCACAGATACGCAGTATTTT.

This sequence joins TRBV11-1 and TRBJ1-1, with a tentative D call TRBD1 (5 bases). Deletions cut 4 bases from V and 1 base from J, with 16 bases between. CDR3 length: 16 amino acids. Germline CDR1 and CDR2: SGHAT and FQDESV (reference sequence). CDR3 residues: CASSWDRWGENTEAFF. As DNA, the CDR3 is TGTGCCAGCAGCTGGGACCGTTGGGGGGAGAACACTGAAGCTTTCTTT.

The rearrangement uses TRBV7-2 and TRBJ1-5; D is undetermined. CDR1 and CDR2 from the germline V gene are SGHTA and FQGNSA. The CDR3 length is 15 residues. V lost 7 bases and J lost 4, with 17 bases in between. The CDR3 DNA reads TGTGCCAGCACCTCGGACCCTTCCCCTAATCAGCCCCAGCATTTT. This translates into CASTSDPSPNQPQHF.

A single count supports this clone. The J gene is TRBJ1-1, the V gene TRBV4-3; unclear D gene. The germline V gene has CDR1 LGHNA and CDR2 YSLEER. The CDR3 loop spans 15 amino acids. Trimming stripped 0 bases from V and 3 bases from J, with 11 bases between. In nucleotides, the CDR3 is TGCGCCAGCAGCCAAGATCGGGCAGGCGACACTGAAGCTTTCTTT. Protein product: CASSQDRAGDTEAFF.